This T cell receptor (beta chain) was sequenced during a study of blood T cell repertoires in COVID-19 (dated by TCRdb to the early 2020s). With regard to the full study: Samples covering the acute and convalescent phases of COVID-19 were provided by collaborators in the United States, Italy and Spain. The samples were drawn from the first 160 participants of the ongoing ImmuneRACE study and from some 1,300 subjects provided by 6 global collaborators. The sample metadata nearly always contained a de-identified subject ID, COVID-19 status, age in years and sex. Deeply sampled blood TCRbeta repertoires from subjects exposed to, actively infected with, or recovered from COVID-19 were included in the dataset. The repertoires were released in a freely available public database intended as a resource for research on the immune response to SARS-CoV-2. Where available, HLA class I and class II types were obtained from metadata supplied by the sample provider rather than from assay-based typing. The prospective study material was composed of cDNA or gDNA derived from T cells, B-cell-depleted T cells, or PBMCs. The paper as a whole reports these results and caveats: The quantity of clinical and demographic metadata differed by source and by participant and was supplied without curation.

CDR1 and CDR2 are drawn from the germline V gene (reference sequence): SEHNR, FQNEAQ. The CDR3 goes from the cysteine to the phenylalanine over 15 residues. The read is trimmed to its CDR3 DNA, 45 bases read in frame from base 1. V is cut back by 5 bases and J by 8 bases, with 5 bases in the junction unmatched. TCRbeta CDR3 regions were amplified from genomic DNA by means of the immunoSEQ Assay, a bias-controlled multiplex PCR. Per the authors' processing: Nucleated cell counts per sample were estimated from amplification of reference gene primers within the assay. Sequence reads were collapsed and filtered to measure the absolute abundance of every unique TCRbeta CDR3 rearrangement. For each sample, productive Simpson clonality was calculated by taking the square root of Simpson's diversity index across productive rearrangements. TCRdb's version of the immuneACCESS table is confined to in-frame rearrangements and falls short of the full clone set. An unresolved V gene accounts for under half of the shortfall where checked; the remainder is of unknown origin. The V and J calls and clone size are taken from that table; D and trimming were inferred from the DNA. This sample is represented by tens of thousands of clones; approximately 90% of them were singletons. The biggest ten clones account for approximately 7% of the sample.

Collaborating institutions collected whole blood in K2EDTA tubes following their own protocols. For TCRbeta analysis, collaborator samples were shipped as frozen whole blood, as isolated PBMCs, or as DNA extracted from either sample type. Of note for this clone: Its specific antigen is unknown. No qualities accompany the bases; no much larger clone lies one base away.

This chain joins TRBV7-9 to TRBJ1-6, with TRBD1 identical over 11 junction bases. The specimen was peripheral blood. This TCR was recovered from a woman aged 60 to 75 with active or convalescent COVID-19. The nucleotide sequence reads TGTGCCAGCAGCCCGAGGGACAGGGGGGATTCACCCCTCCACTTT. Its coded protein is CASSPRDRGDSPLHF. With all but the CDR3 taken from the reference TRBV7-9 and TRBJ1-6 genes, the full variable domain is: DTGVSQNPRHKITKRGQNVTFRCDPISEHNRLYWYRQTLGQGPEFLTYFQNEAQLEKSRLLSDRFSAERPKGSFSTLEIQRTEQGDSAMYLCASSPRDRGDSPLHFGNGTRLTVT.